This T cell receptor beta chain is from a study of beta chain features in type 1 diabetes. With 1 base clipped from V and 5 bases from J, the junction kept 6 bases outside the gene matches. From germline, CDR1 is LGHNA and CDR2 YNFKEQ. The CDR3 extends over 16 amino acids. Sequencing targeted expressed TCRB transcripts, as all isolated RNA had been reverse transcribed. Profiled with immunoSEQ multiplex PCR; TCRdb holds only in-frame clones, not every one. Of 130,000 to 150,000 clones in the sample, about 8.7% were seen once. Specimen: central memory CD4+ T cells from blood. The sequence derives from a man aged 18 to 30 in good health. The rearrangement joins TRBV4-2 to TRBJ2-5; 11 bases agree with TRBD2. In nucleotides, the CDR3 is TGTGCCAGCAGCCAAGGGATAGCGGGGGGGATGGAGACCCAGTACTTC. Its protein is CASSQGIAGGMETQYF.